The next 20 T cell receptor beta chains were all read from a single sample in a study of blood T cells in healthy people across ages. Using a J-beta primer mix together with a sample-barcoded 5' primer, a second PCR was run for roughly 7 to 12 cycles. One entry per CDR3 protein results from TCRdb running MiXCR on the 5' RACE reads. The table lists some 1,800,000 distinct CDR3 sequences, 35% to 50% of them singletons, with about 21% in the top ten. The sample was blood. Every receptor here comes from a human donor in good health.

This clonotype was picked up a small number of times. The junction departs from the called germline gene at one end, perhaps through a read error. The chain carries TRBV7-3 and TRBJ2-7; D is ambiguous. The CDR3 covers 13 residues. CDR1 and CDR2 (germline): SGHTA, FQGTGA. The CDR3 nucleotides are TGTGCCAGCAACTTATTTCCAGGCGGCGAGCAGTACTTC. As protein: CASNLFPGGEQYF.

The chain employs TRBV4-2 and TRBJ2-1; D is perhaps TRBD1 (5 bases). V lost 0 bases, J lost 0 bases, and 9 bases lay in between. This CDR3 region has 16 residues. Germline-derived CDR1 and CDR2 are LGHNA and YNFKEQ. The CDR3 here is CASSQEITGSYNEQFF. The CDR3 DNA reads TGTGCCAGCAGCCAAGAGATCACAGGCTCCTACAATGAGCAGTTCTTC.

This clonotype was found once. This sequence joins TRBV29-1 and TRBJ2-1; possible D gene TRBD2, 7 bases. With 0 bases removed from V and 0 bases from J, the gap between germline ends came to 12 bases. The CDR3 is 16 amino acids. Germline V lookup: CDR1 SQVTM, CDR2 ANQGSEA. Here the CDR3 reads CSVEEGGGSSYNEQFF. CDR3 coding DNA: TGCAGCGTTGAAGAAGGGGGGGGGAGCTCCTACAATGAGCAGTTCTTC.

V gene TRBV10-3 combines with J gene TRBJ2-7, with 7 bases aligning to TRBD1. Germline trimming cut 6 bases from V and 3 bases from J; bases unmatched to any gene: 8. The CDR3 loop spans 14 amino acids. The germline V gene has CDR1 ENHRY and CDR2 SYGVKD. This CDR3 is CAISQKGDSYEQYF. The CDR3 DNA follows: TGTGCCATCAGCCAGAAGGGGGACAGCTACGAGCAGTACTTC.

This clonotype was picked up a small number of times. This chain connects TRBV7-9 to TRBJ2-3; D unresolved. V dropped 4 bases and J dropped 2 bases, with 16 bases sitting between them. Germline CDR1 SEHNR, CDR2 FQNEAQ (reference sequence). There are 16 residues in the CDR3. DNA for the CDR3: TGTGCCAGCAGCTCCGATATAAACAGATACACAGATACGCAGTATTTT. Translating gives CASSSDINRYTDTQYF.

The chain couples TRBV7-6 to TRBJ2-1, with 10 bases aligning to TRBD2. V lost 5 bases and J lost 8; bases outside the gene matches: 12. Germline loops: CDR1 SGHVS, CDR2 FNYEAQ. The CDR3 loop spans 16 amino acids. The CDR3: CASSQKRGGFWDEQFF. The CDR3 DNA is TGTGCCAGCAGCCAAAAGCGGGGGGGGTTTTGGGATGAGCAGTTCTTC.

This rearrangement joins TRBV3-1 to TRBJ2-1; D call uncertain. The V gene's germline CDR1 is LGHDT and CDR2 YNNKEL (reference sequence). Trimming removed 1 base from V and 5 bases from J, with 12 bases in between. The length of the CDR3 is 15 residues. CDR3 in amino acids: CASSQVSAPDNEQFF. CDR3 sequence (DNA): TGTGCCAGCAGCCAAGTCTCAGCTCCGGACAATGAGCAGTTCTTC.

The genes are TRBV29-1 and TRBJ2-4; weak D call: TRBD2 (5 bases). The V gene lost 5 bases and the J gene lost 13 bases, with 15 bases spanning the gap. This CDR3 is built from 11 residues. The germline V gene encodes CDR1 SQVTM and CDR2 ANQGSEA. This CDR3 is CSVRGRNEQYF. DNA of the CDR3: TGCAGCGTTCGGGGTAGGAATGAGCAGTACTTC.

This clonotype was seen a handful of times. CDR3 coding DNA: TGCGCCAGCAGGAGCGGGAACACTGAAGCTTTCTTT. It encodes CASRSGNTEAFF. This chain uses TRBV5-1 with TRBJ1-1; D not resolved. V was cut by 5 bases and J by 1 base, with 6 bases left in between. The CDR3 totals 12 residues. Germline V lookup: CDR1 SGHRS, CDR2 YFSETQ.

The V gene is TRBV19, the J gene TRBJ1-1; perhaps TRBD1 as D (5 bases). The germline CDR1 and CDR2 sequences are LNHDA and SQIVND (reference sequence). V was shortened by 4 bases and J by 3 bases, with 12 bases between the two germline ends. The CDR3 consists of 14 residues. This CDR3 reads CASSRRGRDTEAFF. The CDR3 DNA is TGTGCCAGTAGTAGGAGGGGCCGGGACACTGAAGCTTTCTTT.

This clonotype was detected a few times. The rearrangement links TRBV20-1 to TRBJ2-3; TRBD2 agrees at 11 bases. CDR1 and CDR2 (germline): DFQATT, SNEGSKA (reference sequence). This CDR3 has 14 residues. V dropped 6 bases and J dropped 1; count of bases not matched to a gene: 3. CDR3 in amino acids: CSAEGLAGTDTQYF. DNA for the CDR3: TGCAGTGCCGAGGGACTAGCGGGCACAGATACGCAGTATTTT.

The rearrangement links TRBV29-1 to TRBJ1-2, with 7 positions matching TRBD1. V gave up 0 bases and J gave up 3 bases; unmatched junction bases: 4. The CDR3 length is 14 residues. CDR1 SQVTM and CDR2 ANQGSEA come from the germline V gene. This CDR3 is CSVEEPTGYYGYTF. The CDR3 bases are TGCAGCGTTGAAGAGCCGACAGGGTACTATGGCTACACCTTC.

In its sample, this clonotype was seen a few times. The rearrangement links TRBV13 to TRBJ2-5; 8 bases match TRBD1. V lost 5 bases to trimming and J lost 0 bases; unmatched junction nucleotides: 5. The germline CDR1 and CDR2 sequences are PRHDT and FYEKMQ (reference sequence). This CDR3 is built from 15 residues. The CDR3 reads CASSARGQDQETQYF. The CDR3 DNA reads as TGTGCCAGCAGCGCGCGGGGACAGGACCAAGAGACCCAGTACTTC.

The chain uses TRBV27 and TRBJ1-1; 10 positions match TRBD1. The CDR3 spans 16 residues. Germline values: CDR1 MNHEY, CDR2 SMNVEV (reference sequence). Trimming at V came to 6 bases and at J to 5 bases, leaving 12 bases not matched to a gene. CDR3 loop: CASSLDRGSVGTEAFF. As DNA, the CDR3 is TGTGCCAGCAGCCTGGACAGGGGGAGCGTGGGAACTGAAGCTTTCTTT.

This clonotype came up a few times. The CDR3: CSATSHPGQGGYEQYF. The CDR3 nucleotides read TGCAGTGCTACTTCCCATCCGGGACAGGGTGGCTACGAGCAGTACTTC. The rearrangement links TRBV20-1 to TRBJ2-7; 9 nucleotides match TRBD1. CDR1 and CDR2 from the germline V gene are DFQATT and SNEGSKA (reference sequence). This CDR3 has 16 amino acids. Trimming cost V 4 bases and J 3 bases; bases outside gene matches: 13.

This clonotype occurred many times. The chain employs TRBV12-3 or TRBV12-4 and TRBJ1-2; TRBD1 aligns across 7 bases. Trimming at V came to 3 bases and at J to 5 bases, leaving 9 bases not matched to a gene. The CDR3 is 15 residues long. Written as DNA, the CDR3 is TGTGCCAGCAGTTTGTCACTGCAGGGGGGGTATGGCTACACCTTC. It translates to CASSLSLQGGYGYTF.

The rearrangement joins TRBV7-9 to TRBJ2-3; 8 nucleotides match TRBD1. The CDR3 loop spans 19 amino acids. Germline V gene data show CDR1 as SEHNR and CDR2 as FQNEAQ (reference sequence). V was pared by 4 bases and J by 6 bases, with 21 bases of the junction left unmatched. Here the CDR3 DNA reads TGTGCCAGCAGCTCCCCCACTCATTCGCGGGACAGGTTGGAGGATACGCAGTATTTT. Amino acid sequence: CASSSPTHSRDRLEDTQYF.

The chain has TRBV5-1 and TRBJ1-1; D may be TRBD1 (5 bases). The V end lost 2 bases, the J end lost 2 bases, and 10 bases lay between the germline ends. CDR3 size: 14 residues. Germline CDR1 SGHRS, CDR2 YFSETQ. The CDR3 nucleotides read TGCGCCAGCAGCTTTGCCAGGGCCAACACTGAAGCTTTCTTT. It specifies CASSFARANTEAFF.

This clonotype occurred a few times. This chain uses TRBV12-3 or TRBV12-4 with TRBJ2-5, with D possibly being TRBD1 (6 bases). The J call is doubtful: the DNA matches TRBJ2-4 better. The CDR3 spans 13 residues. The CDR3 region has the DNA TGTGCCAGCAGTTTTGGGGGCGTGAACATTCAGTACTTC. Its translation: CASSFGGVNIQYF.

The rearrangement joins TRBV3-1 to TRBJ2-6; TRBD1 might be the D (7 bases). V lost 3 bases, J lost 1 base, and 10 bases lay in between. Germline assignment: CDR1 LGHDT and CDR2 YNNKEL (reference sequence). CDR3 length equals 16 residues. The CDR3 loop is CASSQRGQSGANVLTF. CDR3 bases: TGTGCCAGCAGCCAGCGGGGACAGTCTGGGGCCAACGTCCTGACTTTC.